The 21 T cell receptor beta chains below come from one sample, sequenced in a study of cytomegalovirus exposure and HLA in healthy donors. It was with 60 Vbeta and 13 Jbeta primers that the PCR ran. TCRdb's table, derived via immunoSEQ multiplex PCR, lists solely in-frame clones and lacks some. The table records 100,000 to 150,000 clones, around three quarters of them present only once. Material: PBMCs. The source of these receptors is a man aged 30 to 39 in good health and CMV-seropositive.

The V and J genes are TRBV7-9 and TRBJ1-4, with TRBD1 matching 9 bases. The CDR3 consists of 18 residues. Per the germline V gene, CDR1 is SEHNR and CDR2 is FQNEAQ (reference sequence). J gave up 1 base and V 4 bases, and 10 bases lay outside the gene matches. The CDR3: CASSSSNRGRGTNEKLFF. The DNA for the CDR3 is TGTGCCAGCAGCTCTTCAAACAGGGGGCGGGGAACTAATGAAAAACTGTTTTTT.

The rearrangement uses TRBV18 and TRBJ1-1; TRBD1 matches at 10 bases. Germline V gene data show CDR1 as KGHSH and CDR2 as LQKENI. The ends lost 4 bases at V and 4 bases at J; junction bases unmatched: 9. This CDR3 spans 16 amino acids. The DNA for the CDR3 is TGTGCCAGCTCACACTATTACGGGGACAGGGGCACTGAAGCTTTCTTT. This codes for CASSHYYGDRGTEAFF.

This chain joins TRBV6-5 and TRBJ1-2; 7 bases are shared with TRBD1. Germline loops: CDR1 MNHEY, CDR2 SVGAGI. Trimming cost V 4 bases and J 5 bases; bases outside gene matches: 13. The CDR3 is 16 residues long. CDR3: CASSSETGQGVYGYTF. The CDR3 DNA is TGTGCCAGCAGTTCCGAGACGGGGCAGGGGGTTTATGGCTACACCTTC.

This clone has a handful of counts. The rearrangement links TRBV5-1 to TRBJ1-2; D might be TRBD1 (6 bases). CDR1 and CDR2 from the germline V gene are SGHRS and YFSETQ. V shed 0 bases and J shed 4 bases, with 7 bases lying between them. The CDR3 has 13 residues. The CDR3 spells CASSLDRAYGYTF. CDR3 DNA sequence: TGCGCCAGCAGCTTGGACAGGGCCTATGGCTACACCTTC.

The V call is TRBV19, the J call TRBJ1-2; D perhaps matches TRBD1 (5 bases). The CDR3 totals 14 residues. Trimming removed 6 bases at V and 7 bases at J, with 18 bases between. Germline loops: CDR1 LNHDA, CDR2 SQIVND (reference sequence). The CDR3 protein is CASSPDTGVVGYTF. CDR3 nucleotides: TGTGCCAGTAGCCCCGATACGGGGGTGGTTGGCTACACCTTC. Complete variable domain (other parts from reference TRBV19 and TRBJ1-2): DGGITQSPKYLFRKEGQNVTLSCEQNLNHDAMYWYRQDPGQGLRLIYYSQIVNDFQKGDIAEGYSVSREKKESFPLTVTSAQKNPTAFYLCASSPDTGVVGYTFGSGTRLTVV.

This clone has more than one count but fewer than ten. The chain employs TRBV10-3 and TRBJ1-6, with 8 bases fitting TRBD1. Germline CDR1 ENHRY, CDR2 SYGVKD. This CDR3 is 16 amino acids long. The V and J ends lost 0 bases and 13 bases, in that order; junction bases with no gene match: 11. CDR3 coding DNA: TGTGCCATCAGTGAGTCGCCCCGGGACAGGAGTTATCCCCTCCACTTT. Residues: CAISESPRDRSYPLHF.

J is TRBJ1-2 and V is TRBV29-1, with 10 bases fitting TRBD1. Germline lookup yields CDR1 SQVTM and CDR2 ANQGSEA. The ends lost 6 bases at V and 8 bases at J; junction bases unmatched: 9. The length of the CDR3 is 13 residues. In DNA form, the CDR3 reads TGCAGCGTGTTGACAGGGGGCGCCTCCGGCTACACCTTC. It codes for CSVLTGGASGYTF.

The rearrangement uses TRBV9 and TRBJ2-1, with 11 bases that match TRBD2. The germline gives CDR1 SGDLS, CDR2 YYNGEE. CDR3 length equals 15 residues. V shed 3 bases, J shed 5 bases, and the junction held 4 bases outside the gene matches. The CDR3 nucleotides are TGTGCCAGCAGCGGCCTAGCGGGGGGTAACAATGAGCAGTTCTTC. Translated: CASSGLAGGNNEQFF.

The chain is built from TRBV29-1 and TRBJ2-6; TRBD2 matches 9 bases. Trimming removed 1 base from V and 4 bases from J; junction bases left unmatched: 14. This CDR3 has 19 residues. The V gene's germline CDR1 is SQVTM and CDR2 ANQGSEA. CDR3 region: CSVEVNSGGPLSGANVLTF. The DNA for the CDR3 is TGCAGCGTTGAAGTCAATAGCGGGGGCCCGCTAAGCGGGGCCAACGTCCTGACTTTC. The variable domain in full, with the rest retrieved from reference TRBV29-1 and TRBJ2-6, is SAVISQKPSRDICQRGTSLTIQCQVDSQVTMMFWYRQQPGQSLTLIATANQGSEATYESGFVIDKFPISRPNLTFSTLTVSNMSPEDSSIYLCSVEVNSGGPLSGANVLTFGAGSRLTVL.

CDR3 bases: TGTGCCAGCGGTGGCAGCGCGAACACCGGGGAGCTGTTTTTT. Amino acid sequence: CASGGSANTGELFF. The chain couples TRBV7-3 to TRBJ2-2, with no clear D. This CDR3 is 14 amino acids long. Trimming cost V 8 bases and J 0 bases, with 10 bases left between them. In germline, CDR1 is SGHTA, CDR2 FQGTGA.

This clone has only a few counts. This chain joins TRBV29-1 and TRBJ2-3, with a weak D call TRBD2 (6 bases). The V end lost 7 bases, the J end lost 7 bases, and 18 bases lay between the germline ends. The CDR3 loop spans 13 amino acids. The germline gives CDR1 SQVTM, CDR2 ANQGSEA. CDR3 in amino acids: CSACSGDSNTQYF. The CDR3 nucleotides read TGCAGCGCTTGCTCCGGGGACTCAAATACGCAGTATTTT.

This clone appeared once. The CDR3 protein is CASSVGGIGSTEAFF. Here the CDR3 DNA reads TGTGCCAGCAGCGTAGGGGGCATCGGGAGCACTGAAGCTTTCTTT. The rearrangement links TRBV9 to TRBJ1-1, with D perhaps matching TRBD1 (5 bases). Germline V gene data show CDR1 as SGDLS and CDR2 as YYNGEE. CDR3 size: 15 residues. Trimming pared 0 bases from V and 4 bases from J, leaving 13 bases between.

The chain joins TRBV5-1 to TRBJ1-2, with TRBD1 matching over 7 bases. V gave up 1 base and J gave up 4 bases; unmatched junction bases: 4. The CDR3 consists of 14 residues. Germline assignment: CDR1 SGHRS and CDR2 YFSETQ. DNA of the CDR3: TGCGCCAGCAGCTTGCCGCGGACAGGCTATGGCTACACCTTC. This codes for CASSLPRTGYGYTF.

This clone has more than one count but fewer than ten. V is TRBV7-9 and J is TRBJ2-7; D call uncertain. Between the trimmed V and J ends, which lost 6 bases and 6 bases, there was a span of 12 bases. The CDR3 consists of 12 residues. CDR1 is SEHNR and CDR2 is FQNEAQ in the germline V gene (reference sequence). CDR3 nucleotide sequence: TGTGCCAGCAGTCCTCGAGGATCCGAGCAGTACTTC. This codes for CASSPRGSEQYF.

V is TRBV10-3 and J is TRBJ2-5, with 9 bases fitting TRBD1. Looked up from germline, CDR1 is ENHRY and CDR2 is SYGVKD. The CDR3 loop spans 12 amino acids. Trimming removed 6 bases from V and 4 bases from J; junction bases left unmatched: 0. Here the CDR3 reads CAIRDRGETQYF. CDR3 DNA sequence: TGTGCCATCAGGGACAGGGGAGAGACCCAGTACTTC.

The chain is built from TRBV18 and TRBJ1-5, with TRBD1 matching over 8 bases. Germline V lookup: CDR1 KGHSH, CDR2 LQKENI. V gave up 6 bases and J gave up 6 bases; unmatched junction bases: 7. The CDR3 has 14 amino acids. DNA of the CDR3: TGTGCCAGCTCCCTGGACAGGGACGGTCAGCCCCAGCATTTT. Its protein is CASSLDRDGQPQHF.

This chain uses TRBV4-2 with TRBJ1-5; D may be TRBD1 (5 bases). Trimming took off 0 bases at V and 2 bases at J, with 8 bases between the two ends. CDR1 is LGHNA, CDR2 YNFKEQ, per germline. The CDR3 runs 15 residues. The CDR3 is CASSQDSRGNQPQHF. The CDR3 DNA follows: TGTGCCAGCAGCCAAGATTCCAGGGGCAATCAGCCCCAGCATTTT.

CDR3 sequence (DNA): TGTGCCAGCAGCCAAAGGACGGTGCGTGGAGGTTCACCCCTCCACTTT. It translates to CASSQRTVRGGSPLHF. The V gene is TRBV14, the J gene TRBJ1-6; D remains unclear. The CDR3 runs 16 residues. Deletions cut 2 bases from V and 9 bases from J, with 17 bases between. Germline V gene lookup returns CDR1 SGHDN and CDR2 FVKESK. The full variable domain, rest sourced from reference TRBV14 and TRBJ1-6, is EAGVTQFPSHSVIEKGQTVTLRCDPISGHDNLYWYRRVMGKEIKFLLHFVKESKQDESGMPNNRFLAERTGGTYSTLKVQPAELEDSGVYFCASSQRTVRGGSPLHFGNGTRLTVT.

The rearrangement joins TRBV5-1 to TRBJ2-5; D might be TRBD1 (5 bases). Per the germline V gene, CDR1 is SGHRS and CDR2 is YFSETQ. V gave up 4 bases and J gave up 5 bases, with 15 bases separating them. The CDR3 is made up of 14 amino acids. In nucleotides, the CDR3 is TGCGCCAGCAGCCCCCTGGGGCCGGCGGAGACCCAGTACTTC. Translating it yields CASSPLGPAETQYF.

This clone was observed a few times. CDR3 sequence (DNA): TGTGCCAGCAGTTCAGGGTGGCCCCAGCATTTT. The encoded protein is CASSSGWPQHF. The chain combines TRBV2 with TRBJ1-5; D is perhaps TRBD1 (5 bases). This CDR3 has 11 residues. The germline gives CDR1 SNHLY, CDR2 FYNNEI. V was pared by 5 bases and J by 9 bases, with 8 bases between.

The V call is TRBV19, the J call TRBJ2-7, with 7 bases matching TRBD1. Germline CDR1 and CDR2: LNHDA and SQIVND (reference sequence). CDR3 length equals 14 residues. Trimming at V came to 3 bases and at J to 0 bases, leaving 2 bases not matched to a gene. For the CDR3, the DNA is TGTGCCAGTAGTATCGGGACAGTCTCCTACGAGCAGTACTTC. Protein product: CASSIGTVSYEQYF.